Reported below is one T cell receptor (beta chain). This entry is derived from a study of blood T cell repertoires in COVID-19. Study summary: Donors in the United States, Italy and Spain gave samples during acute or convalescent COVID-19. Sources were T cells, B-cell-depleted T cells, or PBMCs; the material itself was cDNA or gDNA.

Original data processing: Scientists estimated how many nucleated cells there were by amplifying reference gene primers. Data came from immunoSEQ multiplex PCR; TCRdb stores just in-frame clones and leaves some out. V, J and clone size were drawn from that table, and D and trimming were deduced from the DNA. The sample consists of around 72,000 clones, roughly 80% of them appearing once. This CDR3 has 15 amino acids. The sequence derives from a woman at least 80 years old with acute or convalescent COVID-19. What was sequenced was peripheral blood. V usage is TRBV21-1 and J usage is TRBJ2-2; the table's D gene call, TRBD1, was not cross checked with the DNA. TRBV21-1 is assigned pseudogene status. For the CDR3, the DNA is TGTGCCGCGATTCAACAGGGGGCACCGGCCGGGGAGCTGTTTTTT. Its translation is CAAIQQGAPAGELFF.